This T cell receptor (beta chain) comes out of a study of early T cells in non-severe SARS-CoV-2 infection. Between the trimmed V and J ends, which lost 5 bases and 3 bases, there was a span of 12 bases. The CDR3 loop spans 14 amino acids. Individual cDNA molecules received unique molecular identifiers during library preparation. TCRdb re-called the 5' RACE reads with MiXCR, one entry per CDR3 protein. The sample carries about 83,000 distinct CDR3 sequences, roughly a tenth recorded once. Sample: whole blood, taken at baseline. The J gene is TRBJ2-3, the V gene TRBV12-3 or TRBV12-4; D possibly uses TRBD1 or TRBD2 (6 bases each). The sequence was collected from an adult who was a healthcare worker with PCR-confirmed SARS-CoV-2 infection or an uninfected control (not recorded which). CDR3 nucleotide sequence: TGTGCCAGCAGTGATGGGGGGCGAACAGATACGCAGTATTTT. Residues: CASSDGGRTDTQYF.